This T cell receptor beta chain was profiled in a study of blood T cell repertoires in COVID-19. The CDR3 spans 13 residues. In germline, CDR1 is SGHKS, CDR2 YYEKEE (reference sequence). Trimming stripped 7 bases from V and 0 bases from J, with 10 bases between. The table came from immunoSEQ multiplex PCR; TCRdb's copy has only in-frame clones and leaves some out. The data show about 210,000 clones, roughly four fifths seen once. This clone was seen only a few times. This receptor was taken from a man aged 40-50 years who had recovered from COVID-19. The sample was PBMCs or T cells enriched from blood (not recorded which). The J gene is TRBJ1-1, the V gene TRBV5-5, with D perhaps matching TRBD1 (6 bases). The CDR3 bases are TGTGCCAGCGGGGGCTCTCTGAACACTGAAGCTTTCTTT. It is translated as CASGGSLNTEAFF.